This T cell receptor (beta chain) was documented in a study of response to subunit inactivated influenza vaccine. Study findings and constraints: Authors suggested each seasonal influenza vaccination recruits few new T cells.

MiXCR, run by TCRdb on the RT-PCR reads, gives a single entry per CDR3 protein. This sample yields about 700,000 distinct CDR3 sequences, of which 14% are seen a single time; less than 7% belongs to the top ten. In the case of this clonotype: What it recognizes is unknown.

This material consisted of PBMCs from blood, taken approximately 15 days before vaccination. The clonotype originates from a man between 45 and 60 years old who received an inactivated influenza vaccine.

The CDR3 region is CASSLLASGGSRGGEQFF. The CDR3 nucleotides read TGTGCCAGCAGTTTACTGGCTAGCGGGGGATCTAGGGGAGGTGAGCAGTTCTTC. The V and J genes are TRBV27 and TRBJ2-1, with TRBD2 matching over 10 bases. The length of the CDR3 is 18 residues. Germline values: CDR1 MNHEY, CDR2 SMNVEV (reference sequence). Trimming cost V 2 bases and J 9 bases; bases outside gene matches: 16.